The 8 T cell receptor beta chains below all came from one sample that was sequenced in a study of shared clonotypes between healthy human individuals. Clones were read by immunoSEQ multiplex PCR, and TCRdb kept only the in-frame ones, dropping some. The repertoire holds under 650,000 clones, with less than 96% as singletons. Sequenced input: naive CD4+ T cells sorted from blood. This sample's subset: CD45RA+ positively selected. Source of these receptors: a woman aged 25 to 39 in good health.

V is TRBV30 and J is TRBJ2-4; 10 nucleotides match TRBD2. The V segment lost 0 bases and the J segment 5 bases; nucleotides outside the gene matches: 10. The CDR3 covers 17 residues. Germline V gene sequence: CDR1 GTSNPN, CDR2 SVGIG (reference sequence). CDR3 residues: CAWSVRASGRPQNIQYF. The DNA for the CDR3 is TGTGCCTGGAGTGTACGGGCTAGCGGGAGACCCCAAAACATTCAGTACTTC.

The chain is built from TRBV10-2 and TRBJ1-2; 7 nucleotides align to TRBD1. CDR1 WSHSY and CDR2 SAAADI come from the germline V gene. Trimming at V came to 0 bases and at J to 4 bases, leaving 8 bases not matched to a gene. The length of the CDR3 is 16 residues. This CDR3 is CASSESRARGTYGYTF. In DNA, the CDR3 is TGCGCCAGCAGTGAGTCGAGGGCCAGGGGGACCTATGGCTACACCTTC.

V is TRBV5-8 and J is TRBJ1-5; D uncertain. The CDR3 totals 15 residues. Trimming took 0 bases from V and 7 from J, leaving 14 bases between them. Germline V gene lookup returns CDR1 SGHTS and CDR2 YDEGEE. The CDR3, as DNA: TGTGCCAGCAGCTTGGAGGTGGGAGCTGGGCAGCCCCAGCATTTT. This sequence encodes CASSLEVGAGQPQHF.

Worth noting for this clone: This specimen includes other DNA sequences encoding the same CDR3. The genes are TRBV30 and TRBJ2-5; D is unclear. CDR3 length: 11 residues. The V gene's germline CDR1 is GTSNPN and CDR2 SVGIG (reference sequence). Between the trimmed V and J ends, which lost 0 bases and 4 bases, there was a span of 3 bases. DNA of the CDR3: TGTGCCTGGAGTGTCGGAGAGACCCAGTACTTC. Translated: CAWSVGETQYF.

The chain recombines TRBV9 with TRBJ2-5; 8 bases are a match to TRBD1. V shed 0 bases, J shed 5 bases, and the junction held 3 bases outside the gene matches. Per the germline V gene, CDR1 is SGDLS and CDR2 is YYNGEE. There are 14 residues in the CDR3. The CDR3 loop is CASSVGQGAETQYF. The CDR3 DNA reads as TGTGCCAGCAGCGTAGGGCAGGGGGCCGAGACCCAGTACTTC.

The V gene is TRBV28, the J gene TRBJ2-7, with 9 bases identical to TRBD2. J lost 0 bases, V lost 9 bases, and 9 bases had no gene match. This CDR3 spans 15 amino acids. CDR1 MDHEN and CDR2 SYDVKM come from the germline V gene. CDR3 coding DNA: TGTGCCAGTGCGCGGGGGGGGGCAAGCTCCTACGAGCAGTACTTC. It is translated as CASARGGASSYEQYF.

The rearrangement links TRBV28 to TRBJ1-2, with a tentative D call TRBD1 (6 bases). There are 18 residues in the CDR3. Per germline, CDR1 MDHEN and CDR2 SYDVKM. Trimming took 4 bases from V and 5 from J, leaving 26 bases between them. CDR3 protein: CASSSSSLIQGIGYGYTF. For the CDR3, the DNA is TGTGCCAGCAGTTCCAGTTCCCTAATCCAGGGGATAGGTTATGGCTACACCTTC.

The chain links TRBV6-5 to TRBJ2-1; 7 bases agree with TRBD2. The J segment lost 4 bases and the V segment lost 6 bases, leaving 3 bases of the junction unmatched. Germline CDR1 MNHEY, CDR2 SVGAGI. CDR3 length: 13 amino acids. The CDR3 loop is CASSRLAYNEQFF. The CDR3 DNA is TGTGCCAGCAGCAGACTAGCTTACAATGAGCAGTTCTTC.